Below, one T cell receptor (beta chain) is given with its context. The data were taken from a study of control samples from healthy donors and cancer patients. Germline V CDR1 and CDR2: SGDLS, YYNGEE. The CDR3 contains 17 residues. Between the trimmed V and J ends, which lost 4 bases and 4 bases, there was a span of 21 bases. TCRdb keeps only in-frame clones here, not all; method: immunoSEQ multiplex PCR. The sample has 170,000 or so clones; 75% to 95% are singletons. Sequencing was done on a sample of blood. V is TRBV9 and J is TRBJ1-3; a weak D match, TRBD1 (6 bases). The sequence derives from a woman aged 40-49 years in good health. The CDR3 DNA is TGTGCCAGCAGCCCTGAACCCCTACAGGGTGCCGGAAACACCATATATTTT. Translated, it gives CASSPEPLQGAGNTIYF.